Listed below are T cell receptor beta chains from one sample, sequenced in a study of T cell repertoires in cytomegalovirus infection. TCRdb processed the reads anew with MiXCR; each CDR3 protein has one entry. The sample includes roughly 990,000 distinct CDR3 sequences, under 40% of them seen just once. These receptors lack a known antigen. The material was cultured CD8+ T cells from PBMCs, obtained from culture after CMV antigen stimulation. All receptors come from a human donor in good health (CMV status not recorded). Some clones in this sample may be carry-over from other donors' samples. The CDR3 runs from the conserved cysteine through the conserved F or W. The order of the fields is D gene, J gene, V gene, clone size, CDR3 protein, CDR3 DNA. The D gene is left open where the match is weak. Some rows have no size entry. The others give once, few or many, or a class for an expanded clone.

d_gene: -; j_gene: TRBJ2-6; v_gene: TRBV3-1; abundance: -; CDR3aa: CASSLTGEAPSGANVLTF; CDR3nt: TGTGCCAGCAGCTTAACAGGGGAGGCCCCCTCTGGGGCCAACGTCCTGACTTTC
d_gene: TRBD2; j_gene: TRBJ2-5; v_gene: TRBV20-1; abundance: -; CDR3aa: CSARDVGGWVETQYF; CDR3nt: TGCAGTGCTAGAGATGTGGGGGGGTGGGTCGAGACCCAGTACTTC
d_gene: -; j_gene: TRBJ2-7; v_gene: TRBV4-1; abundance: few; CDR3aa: CASSQTRANEQYF; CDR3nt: TGCGCCAGCAGCCAAACTAGGGCAAACGAGCAGTACTTC
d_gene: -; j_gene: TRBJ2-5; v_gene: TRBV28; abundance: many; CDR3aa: CASSLRRTGREETQYF; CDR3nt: TGTGCCAGCAGTTTACGGCGGACAGGGAGGGAAGAGACCCAGTACTTC
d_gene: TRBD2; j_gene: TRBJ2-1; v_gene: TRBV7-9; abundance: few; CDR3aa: CASSGTSGGLYNEQFF; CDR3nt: TGTGCCAGCAGCGGGACTAGCGGGGGACTATACAATGAGCAGTTCTTC
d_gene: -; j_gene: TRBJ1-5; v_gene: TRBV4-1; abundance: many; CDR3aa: CASSEGDQPQHF; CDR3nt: TGCGCCAGCAGTGAAGGGGATCAGCCCCAGCATTTT
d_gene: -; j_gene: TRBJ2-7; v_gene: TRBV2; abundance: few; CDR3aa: CASRDDMGIHEQYF; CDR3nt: TGTGCCAGCAGGGACGACATGGGGATCCACGAGCAGTACTTC
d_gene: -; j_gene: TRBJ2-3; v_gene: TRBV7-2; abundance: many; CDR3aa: CASSPIRGRGGSTQYF; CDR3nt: TGTGCCAGCAGCCCCATAAGAGGCAGGGGAGGGTCTACGCAGTATTTT
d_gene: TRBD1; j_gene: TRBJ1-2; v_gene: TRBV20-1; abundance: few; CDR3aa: CSAGTGGIYGYTF; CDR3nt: TGCAGTGCCGGGACAGGGGGTATCTATGGCTACACCTTC
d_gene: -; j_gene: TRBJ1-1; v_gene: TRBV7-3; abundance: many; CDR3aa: CASSLTRYTEAFF; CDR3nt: TGTGCCAGCAGCCTTACCCGGTACACTGAAGCTTTCTTT
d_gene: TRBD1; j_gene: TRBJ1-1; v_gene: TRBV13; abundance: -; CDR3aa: CASSSWTGTGTEAFF; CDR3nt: TGTGCCAGCAGCTCGTGGACAGGGACTGGCACTGAAGCTTTCTTT
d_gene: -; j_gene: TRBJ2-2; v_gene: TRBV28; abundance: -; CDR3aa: CASSHGVSGTGELFF; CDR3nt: TGTGCCAGCAGTCACGGGGTCTCTGGCACCGGGGAGCTGTTTTTT
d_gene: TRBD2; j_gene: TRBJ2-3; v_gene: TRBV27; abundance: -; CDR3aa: CASSFGGGAWNTQYF; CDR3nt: TGTGCCAGCAGTTTTGGCGGGGGGGCGTGGAATACGCAGTATTTT
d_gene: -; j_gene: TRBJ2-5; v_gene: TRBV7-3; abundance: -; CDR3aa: CASPGETQYF; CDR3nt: TGTGCCAGCCCGGGGGAGACCCAGTACTTC
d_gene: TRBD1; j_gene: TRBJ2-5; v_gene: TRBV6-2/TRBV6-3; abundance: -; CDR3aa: CASSPGQFSQETQYF; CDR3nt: TGTGCCAGCAGCCCGGGACAGTTTAGCCAAGAGACCCAGTACTTC
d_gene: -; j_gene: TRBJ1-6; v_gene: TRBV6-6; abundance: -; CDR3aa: CASTYKWSSYNSPLHF; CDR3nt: TGTGCCAGCACTTACAAGTGGAGCTCCTATAATTCACCCCTCCACTTT
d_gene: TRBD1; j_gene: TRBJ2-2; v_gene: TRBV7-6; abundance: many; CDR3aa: CASSDRAYTGELFF; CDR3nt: TGTGCCAGCAGCGACAGGGCTTACACCGGGGAGCTGTTTTTT
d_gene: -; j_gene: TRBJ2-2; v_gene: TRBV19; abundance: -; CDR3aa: CASSTSGAGELFF; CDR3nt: TGTGCCAGTAGTACATCAGGGGCCGGGGAGCTGTTTTTT
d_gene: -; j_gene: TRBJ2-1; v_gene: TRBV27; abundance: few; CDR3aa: CASSLTDHYNEQFF; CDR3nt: TGTGCCAGCAGTTTAACAGACCACTACAATGAGCAGTTCTTC
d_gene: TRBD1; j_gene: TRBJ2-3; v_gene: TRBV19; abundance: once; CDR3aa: CASGQGASTDTQYF; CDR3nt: TGTGCCAGTGGACAGGGGGCTAGCACAGATACGCAGTATTTT
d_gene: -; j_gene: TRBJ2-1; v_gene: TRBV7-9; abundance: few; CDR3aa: CASSLSPEQFF; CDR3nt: TGTGCCAGCAGCTTATCGCCCGAGCAGTTCTTC
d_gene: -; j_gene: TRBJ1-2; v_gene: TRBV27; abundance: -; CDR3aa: CASSTIPVAPPLTF; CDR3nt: TGTGCCAGCAGCACCATTCCGGTCGCACCCCCCCTCACCTTC
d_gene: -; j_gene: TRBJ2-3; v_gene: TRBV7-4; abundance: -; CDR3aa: CASKGWPSTDTQYF; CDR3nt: TGTGCCAGCAAAGGGTGGCCTAGCACAGATACGCAGTATTTT
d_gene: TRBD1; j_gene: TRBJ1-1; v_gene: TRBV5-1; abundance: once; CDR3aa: CASRTDRGRRAEAFF; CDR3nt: TGCGCCAGCAGAACAGACAGGGGGCGCCGGGCTGAAGCTTTCTTT
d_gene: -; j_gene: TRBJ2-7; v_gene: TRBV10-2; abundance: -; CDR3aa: CASGEDGSSYEQYF; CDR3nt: TGCGCCAGCGGTGAGGACGGATCCTCCTACGAGCAGTACTTC
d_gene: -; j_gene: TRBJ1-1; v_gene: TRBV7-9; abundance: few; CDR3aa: CASRDRLPGLKNTEAFF; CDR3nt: TGTGCCAGCAGGGATCGACTACCGGGACTTAAGAACACTGAAGCTTTCTTT
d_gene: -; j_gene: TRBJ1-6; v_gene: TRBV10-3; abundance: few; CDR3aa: CAISGGGGNSPLHF; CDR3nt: TGTGCCATCAGTGGGGGTGGGGGTAATTCACCCCTCCACTTT
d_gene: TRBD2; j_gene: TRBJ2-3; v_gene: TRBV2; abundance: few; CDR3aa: CASRSFRGAGGTDTQYF; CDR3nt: TGTGCCAGCAGGTCCTTTCGGGGAGCGGGGGGCACAGATACGCAGTATTTT
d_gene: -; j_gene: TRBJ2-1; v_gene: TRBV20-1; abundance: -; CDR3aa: CSARGVNEQFF; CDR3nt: TGCAGTGCTAGAGGTGTAAATGAGCAGTTCTTC
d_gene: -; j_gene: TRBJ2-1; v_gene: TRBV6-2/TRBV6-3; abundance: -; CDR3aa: CASSPRTSHLGQFF; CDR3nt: TGTGCCAGCAGCCCTCGAACTAGCCACCTGGGGCAGTTCTTC
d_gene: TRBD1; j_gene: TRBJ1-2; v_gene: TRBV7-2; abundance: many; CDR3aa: CASSLNRGSNYGYTF; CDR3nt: TGTGCCAGCAGCTTGAACAGGGGTTCTAACTATGGCTACACCTTC